This TCR beta chain was found in a study of read filtering for tumor transcriptome and immune sequencing. In the study overall: Eight or nine patients were R-ISS I, roughly 17 were R-ISS II, more than five were R-ISS III.

From about 400 ng of RNA, a library with molecular barcoded alpha/delta and beta/gamma adaptors was made. Via MiXCR, TCRdb re-called the reads, giving one row per CDR3 protein. Among some 120,000 distinct CDR3 sequences listed, approximately 13% were seen once. In this sample, this clonotype turned up many times. The CDR3 spans 16 residues. Germline CDR1 is SGHRS and CDR2 is YFSETQ. V lost 4 bases to trimming and J lost 4 bases; unmatched junction nucleotides: 9. The sample taken for sequencing was a population of CD138-negative cells sorted from bone marrow. The clonotype was recovered from a donor at least 40 years old with multiple myeloma. The gene calls are TRBV5-1 and TRBJ2-2, with 8 bases fitting TRBD2. The chain's CDR3 is CASSISGGGGTGELFF. The CDR3 DNA reads TGCGCCAGCAGCATAAGCGGGGGAGGCGGCACCGGGGAGCTGTTTTTT.